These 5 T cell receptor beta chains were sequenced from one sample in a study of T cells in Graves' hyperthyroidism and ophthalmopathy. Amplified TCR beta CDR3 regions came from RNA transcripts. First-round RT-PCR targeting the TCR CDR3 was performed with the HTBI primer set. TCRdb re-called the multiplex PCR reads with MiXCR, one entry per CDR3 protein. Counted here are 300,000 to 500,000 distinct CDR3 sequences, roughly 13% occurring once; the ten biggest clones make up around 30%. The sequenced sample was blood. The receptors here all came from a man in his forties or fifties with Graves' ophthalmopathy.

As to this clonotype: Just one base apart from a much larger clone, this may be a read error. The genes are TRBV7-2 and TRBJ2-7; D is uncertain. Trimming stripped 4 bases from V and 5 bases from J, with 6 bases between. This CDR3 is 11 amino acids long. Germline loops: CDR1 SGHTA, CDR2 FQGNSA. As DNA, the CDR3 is TGTGCCAGCAGCTCCTACCACGAGCAGTACTTC. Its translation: CASSSYHEQYF.

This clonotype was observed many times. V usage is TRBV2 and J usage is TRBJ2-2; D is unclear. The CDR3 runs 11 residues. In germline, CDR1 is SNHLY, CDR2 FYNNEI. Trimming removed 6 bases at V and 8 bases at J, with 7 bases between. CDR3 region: CASRGSGELFF. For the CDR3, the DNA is TGTGCCAGCAGGGGGTCAGGGGAGCTGTTTTTT.

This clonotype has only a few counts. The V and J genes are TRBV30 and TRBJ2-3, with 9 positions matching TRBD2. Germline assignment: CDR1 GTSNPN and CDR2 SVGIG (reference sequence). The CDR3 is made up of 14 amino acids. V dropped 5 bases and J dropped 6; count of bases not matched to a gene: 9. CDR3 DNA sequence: TGTGCCTGGGGCTTGGGCGGGAGGGCTGATACGCAGTATTTT. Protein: CAWGLGGRADTQYF.

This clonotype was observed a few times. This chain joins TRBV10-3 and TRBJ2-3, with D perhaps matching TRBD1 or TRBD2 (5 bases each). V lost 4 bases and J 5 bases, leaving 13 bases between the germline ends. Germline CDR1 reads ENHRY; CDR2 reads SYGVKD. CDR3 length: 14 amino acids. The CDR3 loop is CAISAGNGGDTQYF. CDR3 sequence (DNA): TGTGCCATCAGTGCCGGGAATGGGGGAGATACGCAGTATTTT.

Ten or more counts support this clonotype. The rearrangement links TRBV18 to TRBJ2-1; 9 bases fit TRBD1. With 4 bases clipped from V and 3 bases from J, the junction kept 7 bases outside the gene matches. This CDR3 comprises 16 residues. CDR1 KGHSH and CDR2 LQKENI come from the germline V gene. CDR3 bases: TGTGCCAGCTCACTTCGGGACAGGGTCTTCTACAATGAGCAGTTCTTC. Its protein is CASSLRDRVFYNEQFF.